This is a list of T cell receptor beta chains from one sample in a study of shared clonotypes between healthy human individuals. Using immunoSEQ multiplex PCR, the repertoire was profiled, and TCRdb retains in-frame clones only, with some absent. This repertoire shows millions of clones, 90% to 95% found once; its top ten account for 0.13% to 0.15%. The specimen sequenced was naive CD4+ T cells sorted from blood. These receptor sequences come from a man aged 18 to 29 in good health. The CDR3 runs from the conserved cysteine through the conserved F or W. D genes are given only for firm matches. Where a row states a size, it is once, few, many or the class of an expanded clone; other rows omit it.

>.|TRBD2|TRBJ2-7|TRBV7-2
CASSPLAGVSPYEQYF
TGTGCCAGCAGCCCTCTTGCGGGAGTCAGCCCCTACGAGCAGTACTTC
>.|TRBD1|TRBJ1-2|TRBV6-1
CASSITGEYGYTF
TGTGCCAGCAGTATAACAGGGGAGTACGGCTACACCTTC
>.|TRBD2|TRBJ2-1|TRBV7-9
CASSRGGLKANEQFF
TGTGCCAGCAGCCGGGGGGGGCTAAAGGCCAATGAGCAGTTCTTC
>.|.|TRBJ2-1|TRBV11-1
CASSLVGLEGEWNEQFF
TGTGCCAGCAGCTTAGTAGGGTTGGAGGGGGAGTGGAATGAGCAGTTCTTC
>.|.|TRBJ2-3|TRBV6-6
CASSPHTDTQYF
TGTGCCAGCAGTCCCCACACAGATACGCAGTATTTT
>.|TRBD1|TRBJ1-1|TRBV30
CAWKGQGGAFF
TGTGCCTGGAAAGGACAGGGGGGAGCTTTCTTT
>.|.|TRBJ2-1|TRBV29-1
CSVEGIEQFF
TGCAGCGTTGAGGGTATTGAGCAGTTCTTC
>.|TRBD1|TRBJ2-7|TRBV29-1
CSATLDRGYEQYF
TGCAGCGCCACCCTGGACAGGGGCTACGAGCAGTACTTC
>.|.|TRBJ2-1|TRBV10-2
CASRAANGNEQFF
TGCGCCAGCAGAGCGGCGAACGGGAATGAGCAGTTCTTC
>.|.|TRBJ2-1|TRBV5-4
CASSLDSRDFGEQFF
TGTGCCAGCAGCTTGGACAGCCGGGACTTCGGTGAGCAGTTCTTC
>.|.|TRBJ2-7|TRBV6-5
CASSSPRTSYEQYF
TGTGCCAGCAGTTCACCCCGAACCTCCTACGAGCAGTACTTC
>.|.|TRBJ2-5|TRBV4-1
CASSQVEVATQYF
TGCGCCAGCAGCCAAGTGGAGGTTGCGACCCAGTACTTC
>.|.|TRBJ2-2|TRBV6-5
CASSYYGPGELFF
TGTGCCAGCAGTTACTACGGACCCGGGGAGCTGTTTTTT
>.|TRBD1|TRBJ1-5|TRBV28
CASRWDDRVQPQHF
TGTGCCAGCAGATGGGACGACAGGGTTCAGCCCCAGCATTTT
>.|TRBD1|TRBJ2-7|TRBV19
CASGGQGYEQYF
TGTGCCAGTGGGGGACAGGGGTACGAGCAGTACTTC
>.|.|TRBJ1-1|TRBV7-8
CASSPRTGEAFF
TGTGCCAGCAGCCCCCGCACAGGGGAAGCTTTCTTT
>once|.|TRBJ1-1|TRBV5-4
CASSLEGGTEAFF
TGTGCCAGCAGCTTGGAAGGGGGCACTGAAGCTTTCTTT
>.|TRBD1|TRBJ2-2|TRBV5-1
CASSSDRETGELFF
TGCGCCAGCAGCTCCGACAGGGAAACCGGGGAGCTGTTTTTT
>.|.|TRBJ1-4|TRBV25-1
CASSGLRGEKLFF
TGTGCCAGTTCAGGGTTACGGGGAGAAAAACTGTTTTTT
>.|.|TRBJ2-3|TRBV4-3
CASSPGLKDTDTQYF
TGCGCCAGCAGCCCGGGACTGAAAGACACAGATACGCAGTATTTT
>.|TRBD1|TRBJ2-1|TRBV6-5
CASGQGESAEQFF
TGTGCCTCCGGACAGGGGGAATCAGCTGAGCAGTTCTTC
>.|TRBD2|TRBJ2-3|TRBV7-2
CASSLAYLTSGSWSSTDTQYF
TGTGCCAGCAGCTTAGCTTATCTAACCAGCGGGAGTTGGTCCAGCACAGATACGCAGTATTTT
>.|.|TRBJ2-7|TRBV6-6
CASSYGRGHYEQYF
TGTGCCAGCAGTTACGGGCGGGGCCACTACGAGCAGTACTTC
>.|TRBD1|TRBJ1-4|TRBV7-9
CASSLGTGFTEKLLF
TGTGCCAGCAGCTTAGGGACAGGGTTTACTGAAAAACTGCTTTTT
>few|.|TRBJ1-6|TRBV19
CASSINRAGDSPLHF
TGTGCCAGTAGTATCAACAGGGCCGGGGATTCACCCCTCCACTTT
>.|TRBD2|TRBJ2-1|TRBV18
CASSPPTSGRYNEQFF
TGTGCCAGCTCACCGCCGACTAGCGGGAGATACAATGAGCAGTTCTTC
>.|.|TRBJ1-5|TRBV19
CASRDLPGDQPQHF
TGTGCCAGTAGGGATCTCCCAGGGGACCAGCCCCAGCATTTT
>once|.|TRBJ2-3|TRBV11-2
CASSLGVGGMKTDTQYF
TGTGCCAGCAGCCTAGGGGTAGGGGGAATGAAAACAGATACGCAGTATTTT
>.|.|TRBJ1-6|TRBV5-1
CASSLGMGPGPALHF
TGCGCCAGCAGCTTGGGTATGGGCCCAGGTCCGGCCCTCCACTTT
>.|TRBD1|TRBJ1-1|TRBV10-3
CAISGGQGVTEAFF
TGTGCCATCAGTGGGGGACAGGGGGTGACTGAAGCTTTCTTT
>few|.|TRBJ1-5|TRBV30
CAWGRGGSPQHF
TGTGCCTGGGGAAGGGGAGGGTCTCCCCAGCATTTT
>once|.|TRBJ2-1|TRBV5-1
CASSLKDEQFF
TGCGCCAGCAGCTTGAAGGATGAGCAGTTCTTC
>.|TRBD1|TRBJ2-1|TRBV4-1
CASSQPGQGRYNEQFF
TGCGCCAGCAGCCAACCGGGACAGGGGAGATACAATGAGCAGTTCTTC
>.|.|TRBJ2-2|TRBV5-4
CASSLAGVGTGELFF
TGTGCCAGCAGCTTGGCAGGGGTGGGCACCGGGGAGCTGTTTTTT
>once|.|TRBJ1-2|TRBV7-3
CASSLNGERSGYTF
TGTGCCAGCAGCTTAAACGGGGAACGGTCTGGCTACACCTTC
>.|.|TRBJ2-2|TRBV12-5
CASGLGPGHPTLGTGELFF
TGTGCTAGTGGTTTGGGTCCGGGACACCCGACCCTGGGGACCGGGGAGCTGTTTTTT
>.|.|TRBJ2-7|TRBV28
CASFSQTYEQYF
TGTGCCAGCTTCAGTCAGACCTACGAGCAGTACTTC
>.|TRBD1|TRBJ1-1|TRBV7-9
CASSPGTGGSWSEAFF
TGTGCCAGCAGCCCCGGAACAGGGGGCTCGTGGTCTGAAGCTTTCTTT
>.|TRBD2|TRBJ2-7|TRBV11-2
CASTLSGLAAHEQYF
TGTGCCAGCACCCTAAGCGGACTAGCGGCCCACGAGCAGTACTTC
>.|.|TRBJ1-5|TRBV7-2
CASSLGAERNQPQHF
TGTGCCAGCAGCTTAGGGGCAGAAAGAAATCAGCCCCAGCATTTT
>once|.|TRBJ2-7|TRBV6-5
CASSYLGSYEQYF
TGTGCCAGCAGTTACCTCGGGTCTTACGAGCAGTACTTC
>.|.|TRBJ2-7|TRBV4-3
CASSQDGGYEQYF
TGCGCCAGCAGCCAAGATGGGGGATACGAGCAGTACTTC
>.|.|TRBJ2-7|TRBV21-1
CASTRDKLSYEQYF
TGTGCCAGCACCCGGGACAAACTCTCCTACGAGCAGTACTTC
>.|TRBD2|TRBJ2-5|TRBV5-4
CASSLGLAGAETQYF
TGTGCCAGCAGCTTGGGGCTAGCGGGGGCAGAGACCCAGTACTTC
>.|.|TRBJ2-2|TRBV19
CATRVSGLSSGELFF
TGTGCCACCCGCGTTTCGGGTCTCTCCTCCGGGGAGCTGTTTTTT
>.|TRBD1|TRBJ1-2|TRBV7-9
CASSIGTGLIHYGYTF
TGTGCCAGCAGCATAGGGACAGGGTTGATCCACTACGGCTACACCTTC
>.|TRBD2|TRBJ2-3|TRBV7-9
CASSLGSGTSGNTDTQYF
TGTGCCAGCAGCTTGGGTTCCGGGACTAGCGGGAATACAGATACGCAGTATTTT
>.|TRBD1|TRBJ2-2|TRBV7-6
CASSDAGWTGPPGELFF
TGTGCCAGCAGCGACGCGGGGTGGACAGGGCCCCCCGGGGAGCTGTTTTTT
>.|.|TRBJ2-1|TRBV4-3
CASSQYGTSSYNEQFF
TGCGCCAGCAGCCAATACGGAACTAGCTCCTACAATGAGCAGTTCTTC
>.|.|TRBJ2-5|TRBV7-9
CASSHGETQYF
TGTGCCAGCAGCCACGGAGAGACCCAGTACTTC
>many|.|TRBJ2-7|TRBV11-2
CASSLAYEQYF
TGTGCCAGCAGCTTAGCCTACGAGCAGTACTTC
>once|TRBD1|TRBJ2-1|TRBV5-4
CASSLDRGPYNEQFF
TGTGCCAGCAGCTTGGACAGGGGACCCTACAATGAGCAGTTCTTC
>.|.|TRBJ2-7|TRBV10-3
CAISVNYYEQYF
TGTGCCATCAGTGTAAATTACTACGAGCAGTACTTC